Following are 15 T cell receptor beta chains from one sample sequenced in a study of tumor-infiltrating lymphocytes in primary liver carcinoma. The researchers obtained blood RNA from unsorted whole blood and also extracted germline DNA. A primer matching the constant region was used to make TCR beta cDNA from 450 to 500 ng of total RNA. Three nested multiplex PCR rounds of slightly modified ARM-PCR generated TCR beta libraries. Each of the first two PCR rounds ran approximately 11 cycles with TRBV1-TRBV30 forward and C-beta reverse primers. TCRdb independently ran MiXCR on the multiplex PCR reads; one entry per CDR3 protein. The sample records about 180,000 distinct CDR3 sequences, less than 65% being singletons. Sequences were obtained from peripheral blood. The receptors derive from a man between 40 and 49 years old with primary liver carcinoma and hepatitis B virus infection.

This clonotype has at least ten counts. The chain uses TRBV23-1 and TRBJ2-1; a weak D match, TRBD1 (6 bases). TRBV23-1 is treated as an ORF (open reading frame) with a function not yet certain. CDR3 length: 16 residues. The V gene lost 2 bases and the J gene lost 3 bases, with 14 bases spanning the gap. The CDR3 DNA reads as TGCGCCAGCAGTCAAGACAGGCGTAAAGGCTACAATGAGCAGTTCTTC. It codes for CASSQDRRKGYNEQFF.

The gene calls are TRBV12-5 and TRBJ2-1; 10 bases match TRBD2. V trimming: 1 base; J trimming: 6 bases; junction bases outside the gene matches: 21. The CDR3 loop spans 21 amino acids. Germline loops: CDR1 LGHNT, CDR2 FRNRAP. The CDR3 nucleotides read TGTGCTAGTGGTTTGGACCAGGGACAGTTTCGACTAGCGGGTCGAGGCAATGAGCAGTTCTTC. Encoded protein: CASGLDQGQFRLAGRGNEQFF.

The rearrangement joins TRBV4-2 to TRBJ2-4, with D tentatively TRBD2 (5 bases). Germline V gene data show CDR1 as LGHNA and CDR2 as YNFKEQ. V shed 1 base and J shed 7 bases, with 17 bases lying between them. The length of the CDR3 is 16 residues. As DNA, the CDR3 is TGTGCCAGCAGCCAAGGTGGTGGAGGAGGTGAGAACATTCAGTACTTC. It codes for CASSQGGGGGENIQYF.

Worth noting for this clonotype: One base away lies a much larger clone, so this may be a sequencing read error. The chain carries TRBV29-1 and TRBJ2-7, with TRBD2 matching 7 bases. This CDR3 region has 12 residues. The germline CDR1 and CDR2 sequences are SQVTM and ANQGSEA. CDR3 sequence: CNVGEGSYEQYF. The CDR3 DNA sequence: TGCAACGTTGGGGAGGGGTCCTACGAGCAGTACTTC.

The V gene is TRBV6-6, the J gene TRBJ2-7; 8 bases fit TRBD1. Trimming at V came to 7 bases and at J to 5 bases, leaving 13 bases not matched to a gene. The length of the CDR3 is 15 residues. CDR1 is MNHNY and CDR2 is SVGAGI in the germline V gene (reference sequence). CDR3 in DNA: TGTGCCAGCACCACCTTAGGACAGGGAGGTCACGAGCAGTACTTC. Protein sequence: CASTTLGQGGHEQYF.

This clonotype was detected once. The chain couples TRBV14 to TRBJ1-1, with no clear D. Germline CDR1 SGHDN, CDR2 FVKESK. The CDR3 runs 14 residues. V lost 8 bases and J lost 7, with 20 bases in between. The CDR3: CASGPTRLDNEAFF. The CDR3, as DNA: TGTGCCAGCGGCCCCACCCGTCTTGACAATGAAGCTTTCTTT. Based on the CDR3 plus reference TRBV14 and TRBJ1-1, the full variable domain is EAGVTQFPSHSVIEKGQTVTLRCDPISGHDNLYWYRRVMGKEIKFLLHFVKESKQDESGMPNNRFLAERTGGTYSTLKVQPAELEDSGVYFCASGPTRLDNEAFFGQGTRLTVV.

The chain is built from TRBV6-5 and TRBJ2-3, with D unresolved. Between the trimmed V and J ends, which lost 5 bases and 0 bases, there was a span of 15 bases. Germline values: CDR1 MNHEY, CDR2 SVGAGI. The CDR3 consists of 16 residues. Here the CDR3 DNA reads TGTGCCAGCAGTCTTAGTCCCGGGCCCAGCACAGATACGCAGTATTTT. Its translation is CASSLSPGPSTDTQYF.

On this clonotype: A much larger clone differs from this one at a single base, so this may be a read error. The chain joins TRBV11-2 to TRBJ1-1, with a weak D call TRBD1 (5 bases). CDR1 and CDR2 (germline): SGHAT, FQNNGV. The CDR3 consists of 16 residues. Trimming cost V 3 bases and J 4 bases, with 18 bases left between them. This chain's CDR3 is CASSFVRDPGGTEAFF. The CDR3 bases are TGTGCCAGCAGCTTTGTCAGGGATCCCGGGGGCACTGAAGCTTTCTTT.

The V and J genes are TRBV6-1 and TRBJ2-4; either TRBD1 or TRBD2 may supply D (7 bases each). The germline V gene has CDR1 MNHNS and CDR2 SASEGT. V lost 4 bases and J 0 bases, leaving 16 bases between the germline ends. This CDR3 contains 17 residues. The CDR3 reads CASSGRGTALAKNIQYF. CDR3 DNA: TGTGCCAGCAGTGGGCGGGGGACAGCTTTAGCCAAAAACATTCAGTACTTC.

The table lists this clonotype with a few counts. This chain joins TRBV6-6 and TRBJ1-4, with D maybe TRBD1 (5 bases). CDR3 length: 14 residues. Germline CDR1 is MNHNY and CDR2 is SVGAGI (reference sequence). V was shortened by 8 bases and J by 4 bases, with 14 bases between the two germline ends. CDR3 DNA sequence: TGTGCCAGCCAAAATCGACAGCATAATGAAAAACTGTTTTTT. It translates to CASQNRQHNEKLFF.

The rearrangement joins TRBV10-2 to TRBJ2-1; D remains ambiguous. This CDR3 has 15 amino acids. Germline loops: CDR1 WSHSY, CDR2 SAAADI. Deletions cut 3 bases from V and 0 bases from J, with 9 bases between. CDR3 region: CASSDQWDSYNEQFF. The CDR3 DNA is TGCGCCAGCAGTGACCAGTGGGACTCCTACAATGAGCAGTTCTTC.

The table lists this clonotype with many counts. CDR3 coding DNA: TGTGCCAGCAGCTTAGCGAATGAAAAACTGTTTTTT. Its translation: CASSLANEKLFF. V and J are TRBV11-2 and TRBJ1-4; the D is unclear. In germline, CDR1 is SGHAT, CDR2 FQNNGV. CDR3 length equals 12 residues. Between the trimmed V and J ends, which lost 1 base and 5 bases, there was a span of 2 bases.

This clonotype was detected only a few times. The chain joins TRBV6-5 to TRBJ2-7; D is possibly TRBD2 (7 bases). V gave up 6 bases and J gave up 2 bases, with 20 bases separating them. CDR1 is MNHEY and CDR2 is SVGAGI in the germline V gene. The CDR3 length is 16 residues. The CDR3 DNA reads TGTGCCAGCAGCTTACTCGGGGTAGGGGGGGCCTACGAGCAGTACTTC. This translates into CASSLLGVGGAYEQYF.

The V and J genes are TRBV4-1 and TRBJ2-5; 9 bases are shared with TRBD2. This CDR3 has 16 residues. CDR1 MGHRA and CDR2 YSYEKL come from the germline V gene. V was clipped by 5 bases and J by 0 bases; unmatched bases: 7. The CDR3: CASSTRLAEHQETQYF. In nucleotides, the CDR3 is TGCGCCAGCAGCACGCGACTAGCGGAACACCAAGAGACCCAGTACTTC.

The chain carries TRBV5-4 and TRBJ1-6, with a tentative D call TRBD1 (6 bases). Germline V gene sequence: CDR1 SGHNT, CDR2 YYREEE (reference sequence). CDR3 length: 16 residues. Trimming cost V 0 bases and J 5 bases, with 12 bases left between them. In DNA, the CDR3 is TGTGCCAGCAGCTTGGAGGGGGGAAACAATAATTCACCCCTCCACTTT. It encodes CASSLEGGNNNSPLHF.